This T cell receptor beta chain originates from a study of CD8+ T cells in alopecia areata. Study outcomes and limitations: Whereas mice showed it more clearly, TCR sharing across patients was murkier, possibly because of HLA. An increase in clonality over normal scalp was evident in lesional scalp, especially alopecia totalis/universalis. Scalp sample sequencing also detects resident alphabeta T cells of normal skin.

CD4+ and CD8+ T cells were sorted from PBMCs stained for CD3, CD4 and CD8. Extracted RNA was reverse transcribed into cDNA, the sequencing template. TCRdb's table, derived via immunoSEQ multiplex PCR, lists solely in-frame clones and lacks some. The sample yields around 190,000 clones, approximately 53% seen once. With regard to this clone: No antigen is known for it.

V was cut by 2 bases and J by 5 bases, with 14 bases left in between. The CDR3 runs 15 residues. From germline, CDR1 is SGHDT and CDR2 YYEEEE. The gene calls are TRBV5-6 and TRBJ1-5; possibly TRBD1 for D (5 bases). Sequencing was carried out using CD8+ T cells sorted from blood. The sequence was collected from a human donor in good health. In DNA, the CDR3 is TGTGCCAGCAGCTTCGGGGCTTTGGGGGATCAGCCCCAGCATTTT. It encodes CASSFGALGDQPQHF. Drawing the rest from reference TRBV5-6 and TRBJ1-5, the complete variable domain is DAGVTQSPTHLIKTRGQQVTLRCSPKSGHDTVSWYQQALGQGPQFIFQYYEEEERQRGNFPDRFSGHQFPNYSSELNVNALLLGDSALYLCASSFGALGDQPQHFGDGTRLSIL.